This T cell receptor (beta chain) was captured by sequencing in a study of shared T cell receptors in the human thymus. CDR3 length: 16 amino acids. Trimming took 3 bases from V and 5 from J; bases not matched to a gene: 13. Germline CDR1 LGHNA, CDR2 YNFKEQ. The table came from immunoSEQ multiplex PCR; TCRdb's copy has only in-frame clones and leaves some out. The table has some 400,000 clones, approximately 95% seen once. This TCR derives from a human donor. Sample: thymocytes. The genes are TRBV4-2 and TRBJ2-7, with TRBD2 matching 7 bases. The CDR3 coding sequence is TGTGCCAGCAGCCACCTCGAAGCGGGATCCGGCCACGAGCAGTACTTC. Encoded protein: CASSHLEAGSGHEQYF.